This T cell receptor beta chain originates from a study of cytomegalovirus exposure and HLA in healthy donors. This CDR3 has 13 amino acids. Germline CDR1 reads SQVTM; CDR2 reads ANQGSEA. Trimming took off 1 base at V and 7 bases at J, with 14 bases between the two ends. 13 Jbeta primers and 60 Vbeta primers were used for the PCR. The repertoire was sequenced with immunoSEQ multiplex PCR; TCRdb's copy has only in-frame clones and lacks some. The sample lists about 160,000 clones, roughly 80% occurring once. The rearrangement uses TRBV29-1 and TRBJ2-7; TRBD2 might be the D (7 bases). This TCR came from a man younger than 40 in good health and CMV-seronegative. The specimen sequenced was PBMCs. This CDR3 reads CSVEGGGAGEQYF. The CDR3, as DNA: TGCAGCGTTGAAGGTGGGGGGGCCGGTGAGCAGTACTTC.